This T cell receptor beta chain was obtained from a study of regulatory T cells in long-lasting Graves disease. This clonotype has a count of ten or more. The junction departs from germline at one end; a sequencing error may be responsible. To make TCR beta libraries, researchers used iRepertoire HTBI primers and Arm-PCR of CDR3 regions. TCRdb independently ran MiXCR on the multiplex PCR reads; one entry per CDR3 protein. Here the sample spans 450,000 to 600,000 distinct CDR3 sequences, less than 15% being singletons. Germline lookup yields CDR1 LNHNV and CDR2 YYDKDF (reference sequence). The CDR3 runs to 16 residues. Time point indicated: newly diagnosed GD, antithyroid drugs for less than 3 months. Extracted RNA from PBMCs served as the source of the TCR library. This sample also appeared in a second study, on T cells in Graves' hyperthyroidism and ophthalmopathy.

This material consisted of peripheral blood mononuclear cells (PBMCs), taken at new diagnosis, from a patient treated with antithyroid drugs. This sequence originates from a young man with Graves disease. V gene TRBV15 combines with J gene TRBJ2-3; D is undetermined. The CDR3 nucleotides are TGTGCCACCAGCCGAGACGTCGCCTTTAGCACAGATACGCAGTATTTT. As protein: CATSRDVAFSTDTQYF. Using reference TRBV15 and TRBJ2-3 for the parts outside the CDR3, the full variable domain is DAMVIQNPRYQVTQFGKPVTLSCSQTLNHNVMYWYQQKSSQAPKLLFHYYDKDFNNEADTPDNFQSRRPNTSFCFLDIRSPGLGDTAMYLCATSRDVAFSTDTQYFGPGTRLTVL.